The 5 T cell receptor beta chains reported below all come from one sample, sequenced in a study of control samples from healthy donors and cancer patients. Only in-frame clones appear in the TCRdb table, and some are missing; sequencing was by immunoSEQ multiplex PCR. Of 70,000 to 100,000 clones in the sample, around 92% were seen once. Input material: blood. The origin of the receptors is a man in his fifties or sixties in good health.

This chain uses TRBV29-1 with TRBJ1-5; a weak D match, TRBD1 (6 bases). V was trimmed by 0 bases and J by 11 bases, leaving 14 bases between them. The CDR3 spans 13 residues. CDR1 SQVTM and CDR2 ANQGSEA come from the germline V gene. DNA for the CDR3: TGCAGCGTTGAAGATACAGGGTGGGGGGCCCAGCATTTT. Translated: CSVEDTGWGAQHF.

The rearrangement uses TRBV6-5 and TRBJ2-5; D possibly uses TRBD1 or TRBD2 (6 bases each). The germline V gene encodes CDR1 MNHEY and CDR2 SVGAGI. Trimming took 6 bases from V and 5 from J, leaving 19 bases between them. The CDR3 is 15 amino acids. The CDR3 loop is CASRNSFRGGETQYF. The CDR3 bases are TGTGCCAGCAGGAATAGTTTCCGAGGGGGGGAGACCCAGTACTTC.

The chain couples TRBV19 to TRBJ1-3; TRBD1 is a possible D gene (6 bases). Germline CDR1 LNHDA, CDR2 SQIVND (reference sequence). CDR3 size: 12 residues. The ends were cut back, 6 bases at V and 6 bases at J, with 9 bases in the middle. The CDR3 DNA reads TGTGCCAGTAGAGGGGGATTAAACACCATATATTTT. Translating it yields CASRGGLNTIYF.

Regarding this clone: The sample holds other DNA sequences that translate to the same CDR3. The chain couples TRBV3-1 (or the pseudogene TRBV3-2) to TRBJ2-7; no reliable D call. This CDR3 is built from 12 residues. The germline gives CDR1 LGHDT, CDR2 YNNKEL (reference sequence). Trimming cost V 1 base and J 1 base, with 2 bases left between them. The CDR3 DNA reads TGTGCCAGCAGCCAAGGGTCCTACGAGCAGTACTTC. Amino acids: CASSQGSYEQYF.

This chain links TRBV4-3 with TRBJ1-1; D ambiguous. The germline V and J ends were trimmed by 0 bases and 5 bases, with 7 bases remaining between them. This CDR3 is built from 13 residues. Germline lookup yields CDR1 LGHNA and CDR2 YSLEER. CDR3 DNA: TGCGCCAGCAGCCAAGATGGAAGGACTGAAGCTTTCTTT. This translates into CASSQDGRTEAFF.